This T cell receptor beta chain was observed in a study of regulatory T cells in long-lasting Graves disease. Regarding the study as a whole: Persistent disease was characterized by preferential usage of TRBV28, TRBJ1-2 and TRBJ2-5.

Remarks on this clonotype: The antigen is undetermined.

Building the TCR beta libraries relied on iRepertoire HTBI primers, and CDR3 regions underwent Arm-PCR. Authors' processing steps: Detected in the samples were just over 60 TRBV and more than 11 TRBJ segments. TCRdb redid the calling of the multiplex PCR reads with MiXCR, one entry per CDR3 protein. TCRdb's processing, not the study's, gives the V and J calls here. The sample lists around 480,000 distinct CDR3 sequences, about 15% occurring once. CDR3 length: 13 residues. The V and J ends lost 5 bases and 5 bases respectively, with 12 bases between them. Germline V gene data show CDR1 as MGHRA and CDR2 as YSYEKL. Time point of the sample: newly diagnosed GD, antithyroid drugs for less than 3 months. Scientists built the TCR library using RNA that was extracted from PBMCs. This same sample was also part of a study on T cells in Graves' hyperthyroidism and ophthalmopathy. That paper states: An absence of ophthalmopathy progression within 18 months meant stable Graves' hyperthyroidism.

The chain employs TRBV4-1 and TRBJ2-5; no firm D call. The clonotype comes from a woman aged 35-65 years with Graves disease. The sample was peripheral blood mononuclear cells (PBMCs), taken at new diagnosis, from a patient treated with antithyroid drugs. Written as DNA, the CDR3 is TGCGCCAGCAGCGTCCTCATCCGGGAGACCCAGTACTTC. Translation: CASSVLIRETQYF.